Sequencing of this T cell receptor beta chain was carried out in a study of PD-L1 blockade in urothelial cancer. Study information: When blood samples were assessed, the median T cell count was around 150,000.

Synthetic TCR analog templates were spiked into each PCR. Sequencing used immunoSEQ multiplex PCR; TCRdb keeps in-frame clones, though not all of them. The sample lists about 43,000 clones; about four fifths were seen once. The ends lost 6 bases at V and 1 base at J; junction bases unmatched: 9. Germline lookup yields CDR1 MDHEN and CDR2 SYDVKM. This CDR3 is 16 amino acids long. Time point in this sample: peripheral blood 6 weeks after treatment start. The chain uses TRBV28 and TRBJ2-3; 8 nucleotides match TRBD1. The clonotype comes from a man aged 55 to 69 with urothelial cancer. Sample: PBMCs, taken around atezolizumab (anti-PD-L1) treatment. The CDR3 region is CASSSNDRGGTDTQYF. As DNA, the CDR3 is TGTGCCAGCAGCTCTAATGACAGGGGAGGCACAGATACGCAGTATTTT.